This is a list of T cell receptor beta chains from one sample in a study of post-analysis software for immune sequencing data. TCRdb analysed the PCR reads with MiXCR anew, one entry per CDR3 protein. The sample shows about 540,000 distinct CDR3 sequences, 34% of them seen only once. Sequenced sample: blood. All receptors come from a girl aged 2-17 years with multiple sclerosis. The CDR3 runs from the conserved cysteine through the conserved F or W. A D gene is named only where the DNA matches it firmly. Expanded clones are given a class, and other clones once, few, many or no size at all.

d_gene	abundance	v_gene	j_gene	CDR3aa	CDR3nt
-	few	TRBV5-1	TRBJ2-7	CASSRRGQGGDEQYF	TGCGCCAGCAGCAGAAGGGGACAAGGAGGAGACGAGCAGTACTTC
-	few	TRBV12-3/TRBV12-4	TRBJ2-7	CASRPRENLGNEQYF	TGTGCCAGCAGGCCCCGGGAGAACCTTGGGAATGAGCAGTACTTC
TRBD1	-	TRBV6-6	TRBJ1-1	CASSYSRGRGGTEAFF	TGTGCCAGCAGTTACTCCCGGGGCAGGGGGGGCACTGAAGCTTTCTTT
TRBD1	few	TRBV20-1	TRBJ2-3	CSARDRTGSTDTQYF	TGCAGTGCTAGAGACCGGACAGGGAGCACAGATACGCAGTATTTT
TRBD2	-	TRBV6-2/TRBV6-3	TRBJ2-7	CASSSPGLAGEETQYF	TGTGCCAGCAGTTCCCCTGGACTAGCGGGGGAAGAAACCCAGTACTTC
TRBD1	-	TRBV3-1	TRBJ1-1	CASGSYRGPSTEAFF	TGTGCCAGCGGTTCATACAGGGGGCCAAGCACTGAAGCTTTCTTT
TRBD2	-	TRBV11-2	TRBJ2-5	CASRRAGRGGLNEQYF	TGTGCCAGCAGGCGAGCGGGACGGGGGGGCTTAAATGAGCAGTACTTC
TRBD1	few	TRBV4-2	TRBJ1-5	CASSQYRQGGNQPQHF	TGTGCCAGCAGCCAATACAGACAGGGAGGGAATCAGCCCCAGCATTTT
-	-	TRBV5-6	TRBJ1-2	CAGSLAGPGYTF	TGTGCCGGCAGCTTGGCGGGTCCTGGCTACACCTTC
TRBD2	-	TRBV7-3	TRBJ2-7	CASSLSVGGSYEQYF	TGTGCCAGCAGCTTATCGGTCGGGGGGAGTTACGAGCAGTACTTC
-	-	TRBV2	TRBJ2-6	CASKPNRAGANVLTF	TGTGCCAGCAAACCAAACAGGGCTGGGGCCAACGTCCTGACTTTC
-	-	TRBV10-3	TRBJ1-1	CAIRDELNTEAFF	TGTGCCATCAGAGACGAACTGAACACTGAAGCTTTCTTT
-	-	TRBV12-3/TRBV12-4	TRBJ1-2	CASTGVDGAHGYTF	TGTGCCAGCACAGGGGTTGATGGGGCTCATGGCTACACCTTC
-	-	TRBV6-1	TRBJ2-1	CASSDIGQFDEQFF	TGTGCCAGCAGTGACATAGGACAGTTCGATGAGCAGTTCTTC
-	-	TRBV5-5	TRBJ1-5	CASSAKMGQSNQPQHF	TGTGCCAGCAGCGCTAAAATGGGCCAGAGCAATCAGCCCCAGCATTTT
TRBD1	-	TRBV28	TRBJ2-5	CASSPRTGWGETQYF	TGTGCCAGCAGTCCTCGGACAGGGTGGGGGGAGACCCAGTACTTC
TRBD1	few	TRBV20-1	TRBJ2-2	CSARDRRQGNTGELFF	TGCAGTGCTAGAGATAGGAGACAGGGGAACACCGGGGAGCTGTTTTTT
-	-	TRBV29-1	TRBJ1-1	CSVSRQVEAFF	TGCAGCGTCAGCCGACAGGTTGAAGCTTTCTTT
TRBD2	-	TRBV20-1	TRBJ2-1	CSARTGLADNEQFF	TGCAGTGCTAGAACGGGACTAGCAGACAATGAGCAGTTCTTC
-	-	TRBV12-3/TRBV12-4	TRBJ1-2	CASSEPRGYTF	TGTGCCAGCAGTGAGCCCAGGGGCTACACCTTC
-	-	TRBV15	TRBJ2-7	CATSRTGLGGVYEQYF	TGTGCCACCAGCAGAACAGGACTAGGGGGGGTGTACGAGCAGTACTTC
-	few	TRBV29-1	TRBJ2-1	CSVVANEQFF	TGCAGCGTAGTAGCCAATGAGCAGTTCTTC
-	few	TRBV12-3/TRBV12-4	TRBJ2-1	CASSLALQGIYNEQFF	TGTGCCAGCAGTTTAGCGCTCCAGGGCATATACAATGAGCAGTTCTTC
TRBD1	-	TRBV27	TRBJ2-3	CASSLGTGARTDTQYF	TGTGCCAGCAGTTTAGGGACAGGGGCCCGCACAGATACGCAGTATTTT
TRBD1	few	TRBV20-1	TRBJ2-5	CSARGGTGGQETQYF	TGCAGTGCTAGAGGGGGGACAGGGGGCCAAGAGACCCAGTACTTC
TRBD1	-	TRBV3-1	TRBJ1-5	CASSQGDRNQPQHF	TGTGCCAGCAGCCAAGGGGACAGAAATCAGCCCCAGCATTTT
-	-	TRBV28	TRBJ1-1	CASRWVGFGTEAFF	TGTGCCAGCAGGTGGGTTGGGTTTGGAACTGAAGCTTTCTTT